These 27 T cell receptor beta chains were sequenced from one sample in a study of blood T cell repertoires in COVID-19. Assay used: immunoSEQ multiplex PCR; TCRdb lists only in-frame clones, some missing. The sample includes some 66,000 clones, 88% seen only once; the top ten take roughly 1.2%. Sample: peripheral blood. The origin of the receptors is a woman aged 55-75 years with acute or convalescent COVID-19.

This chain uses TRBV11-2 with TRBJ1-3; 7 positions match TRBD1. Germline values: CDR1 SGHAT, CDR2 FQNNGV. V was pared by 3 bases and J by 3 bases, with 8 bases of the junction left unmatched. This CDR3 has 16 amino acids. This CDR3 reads CASSLPRYRGGNTIYF. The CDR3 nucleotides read TGTGCCAGCAGCTTGCCCCGATACAGGGGTGGAAACACCATATATTTT.

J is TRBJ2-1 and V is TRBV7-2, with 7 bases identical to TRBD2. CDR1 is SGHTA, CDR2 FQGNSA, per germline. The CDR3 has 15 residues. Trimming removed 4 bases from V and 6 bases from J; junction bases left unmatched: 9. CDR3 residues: CASSYRAPGGNEQFF. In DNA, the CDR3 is TGTGCCAGCAGCTACCGGGCCCCGGGGGGCAATGAGCAGTTCTTC. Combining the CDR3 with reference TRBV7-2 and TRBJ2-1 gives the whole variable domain GAGVSQSPSNKVTEKGKDVELRCDPISGHTALYWYRQSLGQGLEFLIYFQGNSAPDKSGLPSDRFSAERTGGSVSTLTIQRTQQEDSAVYLCASSYRAPGGNEQFFGPGTRLTVL.

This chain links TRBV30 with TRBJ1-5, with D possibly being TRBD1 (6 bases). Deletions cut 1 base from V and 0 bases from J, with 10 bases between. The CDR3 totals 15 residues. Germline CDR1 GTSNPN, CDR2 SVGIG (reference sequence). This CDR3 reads CAWSAGTHSNQPQHF. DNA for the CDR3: TGTGCCTGGAGTGCGGGGACACATAGCAATCAGCCCCAGCATTTT.

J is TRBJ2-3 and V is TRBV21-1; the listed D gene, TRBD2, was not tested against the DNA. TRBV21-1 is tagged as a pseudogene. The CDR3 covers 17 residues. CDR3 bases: TGTGCCAGCAGCTCTCAGGACGGGGAAAATAGCACAGATACGCAGTATTTT. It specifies CASSSQDGENSTDTQYF.

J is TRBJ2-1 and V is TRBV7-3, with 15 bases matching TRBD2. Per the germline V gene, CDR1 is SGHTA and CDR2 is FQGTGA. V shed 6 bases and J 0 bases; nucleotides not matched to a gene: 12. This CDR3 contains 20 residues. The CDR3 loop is CASSLAGTSGRRISYNEQFF. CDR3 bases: TGTGCCAGCAGTTTGGCCGGGACTAGCGGGAGGAGGATCTCCTACAATGAGCAGTTCTTC.

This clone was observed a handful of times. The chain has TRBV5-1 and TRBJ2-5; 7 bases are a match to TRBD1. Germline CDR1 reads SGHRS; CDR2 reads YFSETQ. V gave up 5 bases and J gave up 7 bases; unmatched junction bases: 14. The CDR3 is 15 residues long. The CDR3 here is CASRAELQGFGTQYF. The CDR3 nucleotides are TGCGCCAGCAGGGCGGAATTACAGGGGTTTGGGACCCAGTACTTC.

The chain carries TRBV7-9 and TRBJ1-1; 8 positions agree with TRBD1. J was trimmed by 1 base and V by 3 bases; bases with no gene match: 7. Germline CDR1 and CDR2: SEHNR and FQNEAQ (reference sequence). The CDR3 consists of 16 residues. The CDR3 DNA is TGTGCCAGCAGCTTCTACGCAGGGGGCTGGAACACTGAAGCTTTCTTT. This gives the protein CASSFYAGGWNTEAFF.

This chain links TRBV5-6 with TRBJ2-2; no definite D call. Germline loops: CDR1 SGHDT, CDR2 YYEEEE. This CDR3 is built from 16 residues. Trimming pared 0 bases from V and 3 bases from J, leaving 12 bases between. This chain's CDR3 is CASSLGHLVHTGELFF. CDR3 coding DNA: TGTGCCAGCAGCTTGGGGCACCTAGTCCACACCGGGGAGCTGTTTTTT.

As DNA, the CDR3 is TGCGCCAGCTACTCATCCGGGACAGGAGGAGAGACCCAGTACTTC. Protein sequence: CASYSSGTGGETQYF. This chain connects TRBV5-1 to TRBJ2-5, with 8 nucleotides matching TRBD1. V was clipped by 7 bases and J by 4 bases; unmatched bases: 12. This CDR3 has 15 amino acids. Germline V CDR1 and CDR2: SGHRS, YFSETQ.

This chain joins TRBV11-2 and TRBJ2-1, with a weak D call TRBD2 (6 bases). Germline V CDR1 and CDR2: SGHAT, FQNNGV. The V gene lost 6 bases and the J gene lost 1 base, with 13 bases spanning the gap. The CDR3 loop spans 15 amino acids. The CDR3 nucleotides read TGTGCCAGCAGGGAAACCGGGAGATCCTACAATGAGCAGTTCTTC. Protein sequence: CASRETGRSYNEQFF.

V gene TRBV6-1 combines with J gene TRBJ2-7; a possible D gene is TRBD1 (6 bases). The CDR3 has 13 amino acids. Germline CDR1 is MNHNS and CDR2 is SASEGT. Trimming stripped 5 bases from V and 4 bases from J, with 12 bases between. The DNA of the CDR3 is TGTGCCAGCAGTTCCGGACAGAAATACGAGCAGTACGTC. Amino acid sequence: CASSSGQKYEQYV.

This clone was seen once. The CDR3 loop is CASSPTGYNSPLHF. CDR3 DNA: TGCGCCAGCAGCCCCACAGGGTATAATTCACCCCTCCACTTT. The gene calls are TRBV4-1 and TRBJ1-6; D perhaps matches TRBD1 (6 bases). Germline CDR1 MGHRA, CDR2 YSYEKL. This CDR3 has 14 residues. V lost 4 bases and J 4 bases, leaving 8 bases between the germline ends.

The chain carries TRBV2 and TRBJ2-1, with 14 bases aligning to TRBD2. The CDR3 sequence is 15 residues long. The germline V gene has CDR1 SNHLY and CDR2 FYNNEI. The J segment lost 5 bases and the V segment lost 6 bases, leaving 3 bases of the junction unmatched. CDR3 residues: CASRAGLAGDNEQFF. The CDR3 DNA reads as TGTGCCAGCAGGGCGGGACTAGCGGGAGACAATGAGCAGTTCTTC.

CDR3 bases: TGTGCCAGCAGTGGGGGGATGAGGTCTTTCTTT. This gives the protein CASSGGMRSFF. V gene TRBV28 combines with J gene TRBJ1-1; maybe TRBD1 (5 bases). The germline V and J ends were trimmed by 5 bases and 12 bases, with 13 bases remaining between them. Germline CDR1 is MDHEN and CDR2 is SYDVKM. This CDR3 is built from 11 residues.

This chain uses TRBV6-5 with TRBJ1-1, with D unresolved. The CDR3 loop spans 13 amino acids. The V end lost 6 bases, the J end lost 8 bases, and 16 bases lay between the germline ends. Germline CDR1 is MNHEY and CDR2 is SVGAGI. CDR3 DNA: TGTGCCAGCAGAGCCGTAACTCCAGGCGAAGCTTTCTTT. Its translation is CASRAVTPGEAFF.

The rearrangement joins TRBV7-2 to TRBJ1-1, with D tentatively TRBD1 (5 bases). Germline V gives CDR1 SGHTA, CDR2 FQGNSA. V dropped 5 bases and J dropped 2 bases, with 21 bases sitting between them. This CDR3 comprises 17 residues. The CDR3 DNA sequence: TGTGCCAGCAGCCTAAAACCCCCTTGGACACCTAACACTGAAGCTTTCTTT. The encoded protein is CASSLKPPWTPNTEAFF. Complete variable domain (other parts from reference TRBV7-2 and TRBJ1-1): GAGVSQSPSNKVTEKGKDVELRCDPISGHTALYWYRQSLGQGLEFLIYFQGNSAPDKSGLPSDRFSAERTGGSVSTLTIQRTQQEDSAVYLCASSLKPPWTPNTEAFFGQGTRLTVV.

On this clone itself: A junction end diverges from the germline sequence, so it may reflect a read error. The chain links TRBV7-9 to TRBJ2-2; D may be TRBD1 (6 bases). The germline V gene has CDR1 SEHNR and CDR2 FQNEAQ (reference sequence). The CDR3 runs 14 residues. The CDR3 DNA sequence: TGTGCCAGCAGGTTAGACAGGAGCACCGGGGAGCTGTTTTTT. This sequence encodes CASRLDRSTGELFF.

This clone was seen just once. CDR3 amino acids: CASSLRQGGNTEAFF. In nucleotides, the CDR3 is TGCGCCAGCAGCTTAAGACAGGGAGGGAACACTGAAGCTTTCTTT. This sequence joins TRBV5-1 and TRBJ1-1; the match to TRBD1 covers 7 bases. J lost 1 base, V lost 2 bases, and 5 bases had no gene match. There are 15 residues in the CDR3. Germline V gene data show CDR1 as SGHRS and CDR2 as YFSETQ. The variable domain in full, with the rest retrieved from reference TRBV5-1 and TRBJ1-1, is KAGVTQTPRYLIKTRGQQVTLSCSPISGHRSVSWYQQTPGQGLQFLFEYFSETQRNKGNFPGRFSGRQFSNSRSEMNVSTLELGDSALYLCASSLRQGGNTEAFFGQGTRLTVV.

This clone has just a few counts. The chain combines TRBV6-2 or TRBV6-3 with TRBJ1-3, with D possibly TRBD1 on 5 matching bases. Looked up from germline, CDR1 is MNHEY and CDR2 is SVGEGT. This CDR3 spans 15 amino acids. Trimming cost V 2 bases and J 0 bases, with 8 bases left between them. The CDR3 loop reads CASSYDSRSGNTIYF. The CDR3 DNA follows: TGTGCCAGCAGTTACGACAGCCGCTCTGGAAACACCATATATTTT.

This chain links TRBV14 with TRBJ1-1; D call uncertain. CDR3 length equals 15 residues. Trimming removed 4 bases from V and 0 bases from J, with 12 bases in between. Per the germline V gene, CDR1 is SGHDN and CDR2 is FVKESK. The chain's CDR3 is CASSPSWALNTEAFF. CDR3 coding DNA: TGTGCCAGCAGCCCTTCATGGGCGTTGAACACTGAAGCTTTCTTT.

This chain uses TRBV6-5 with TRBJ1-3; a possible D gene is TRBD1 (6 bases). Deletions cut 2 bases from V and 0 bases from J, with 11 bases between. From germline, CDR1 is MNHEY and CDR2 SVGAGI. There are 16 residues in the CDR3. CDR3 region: CASSYQGFSSGNTIYF. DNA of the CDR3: TGTGCCAGCAGTTACCAGGGGTTTAGCTCTGGAAACACCATATATTTT.

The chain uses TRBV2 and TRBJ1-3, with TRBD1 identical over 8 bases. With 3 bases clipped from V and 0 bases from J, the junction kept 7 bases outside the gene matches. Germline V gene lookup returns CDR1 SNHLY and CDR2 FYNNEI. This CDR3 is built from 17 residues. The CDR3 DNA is TGTGCCAGCAGTGAGCTGGCAGGGGGCTTCTCTGGAAACACCATATATTTT. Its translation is CASSELAGGFSGNTIYF.

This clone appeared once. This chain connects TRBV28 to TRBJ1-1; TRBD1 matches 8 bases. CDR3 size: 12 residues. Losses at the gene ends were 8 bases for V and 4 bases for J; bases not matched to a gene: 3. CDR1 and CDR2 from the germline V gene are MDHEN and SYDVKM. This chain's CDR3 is CASGDRGTEAFF. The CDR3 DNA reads TGTGCCAGCGGTGACAGGGGCACTGAAGCTTTCTTT.

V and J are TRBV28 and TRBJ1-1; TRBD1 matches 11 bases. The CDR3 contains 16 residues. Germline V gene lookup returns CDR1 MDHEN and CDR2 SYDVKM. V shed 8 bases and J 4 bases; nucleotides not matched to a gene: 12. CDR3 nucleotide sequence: TGTGCCAGCGGGAGATTCGCCGGGACAGGGGGCACTGAAGCTTTCTTT. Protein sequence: CASGRFAGTGGTEAFF.

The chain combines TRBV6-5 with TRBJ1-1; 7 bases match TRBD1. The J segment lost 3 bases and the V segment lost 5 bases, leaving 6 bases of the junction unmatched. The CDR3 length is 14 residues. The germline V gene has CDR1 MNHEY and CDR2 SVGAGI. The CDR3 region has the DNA TGTGCCAGCAGTCGTACAGGGGTATACACTGAAGCTTTCTTT. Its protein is CASSRTGVYTEAFF.

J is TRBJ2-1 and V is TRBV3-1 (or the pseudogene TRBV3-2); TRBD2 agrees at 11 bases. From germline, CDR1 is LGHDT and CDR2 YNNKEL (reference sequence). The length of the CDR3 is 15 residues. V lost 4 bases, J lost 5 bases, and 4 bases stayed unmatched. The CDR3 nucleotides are TGTGCCAGCAGCCTGACTAGCGGGAACAACAATGAGCAGTTCTTC. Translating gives CASSLTSGNNNEQFF.

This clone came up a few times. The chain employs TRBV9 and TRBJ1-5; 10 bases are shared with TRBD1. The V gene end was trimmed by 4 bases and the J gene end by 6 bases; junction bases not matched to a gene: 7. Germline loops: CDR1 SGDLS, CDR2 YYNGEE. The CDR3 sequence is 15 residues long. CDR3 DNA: TGTGCCAGCAGCCCGACAGGGGGCGCCGGTCAGCCCCAGCATTTT. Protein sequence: CASSPTGGAGQPQHF.